This T cell receptor beta chain emerged from a study of blood T cell repertoires in COVID-19 (TCRdb year 2020). In terms of the full investigation: Samples covering the acute and convalescent phases of COVID-19 were provided by collaborators in the United States, Italy and Spain. The material from the prospective study consisted of cDNA or gDNA derived from T cells, B-cell-depleted T cells, or PBMCs. Deeply sampled blood TCRbeta repertoires from subjects exposed to, actively infected with, or recovered from COVID-19 were included in the dataset. The repertoires were made available in a free public database intended to serve as a resource for research on the immune response to SARS-CoV-2. Samples were obtained from the ongoing ImmuneRACE study (first 160 participants) and from over 1,000 subjects provided by 6 global collaborators. A de-identified subject ID, COVID-19 status, age in years and sex were almost always included in the sample metadata. Where HLA class I and class II types were available, the types were taken from metadata supplied by the sample provider, not from assay-based typing. General findings and caveats noted by the study authors: How much clinical and demographic metadata was included differed by source and by participant, and the metadata was provided uncurated.

The immunoSEQ Assay, a bias-controlled multiplex PCR, was used to amplify TCRbeta CDR3 regions from genomic DNA. Per the original workflow: The number of nucleated cells in each sample was estimated from the amplification of reference gene primers within the assay. To quantify the absolute abundance of each unique TCRbeta CDR3 rearrangement, sequence reads were collapsed and filtered. For each sample, productive Simpson clonality was calculated as the square root of Simpson's diversity index over productive rearrangements. Here the immuneACCESS table is served through TCRdb, limited to in-frame sequences with V and J called. Missing clones are a known gap in these copies; in checked studies unresolved V genes cover under half, and the rest lacks a known reason. The V and J calls and clone size are taken from that table; D and trimming were inferred from the DNA. This sample gives roughly 300,000 clones in total; roughly 90% of them show up just once. The top ten constitute about 18% of the sample.

In the case of this clone: Its antigen is still unknown. No clone much larger than this one lies a single base away; base qualities are absent.

In the prospective study, participants were about 18 to 100 years old, resided in about two dozen geographic areas of the United States, and were enrolled through a virtual design. In the prospective study, participants were assigned to cohorts based on the clinical history participants reported in a screening survey and a study questionnaire. ImmuneRACE Cohort 3 recovered participants were defined by two consecutive negative NP/OP PCR tests, healthcare professional clearance, or symptom resolution. In the prospective study, whole blood, serum and a nasopharyngeal or oropharyngeal swab were collected from each participant by mobile phlebotomists. Prospective study participants could optionally give additional blood draws and questionnaires over an approximately two-month period. Before DNA extraction, prospective study blood samples were shipped either frozen or at room temperature. Sequenced sample: PBMCs or T cells enriched from blood (not recorded which). The TCR was taken from a woman in her twenties or thirties who had recovered from COVID-19.

The CDR3: CASSTGLAGGTDTQYF. In nucleotide form, the sequence is TGTGCCAGCAGCACGGGACTAGCGGGGGGCACAGATACGCAGTATTTT. The chain is assembled from TRBV7-3 and TRBJ2-3; TRBD2 fits 14 bases in the junction. The CDR3 covers 16 residues, taking in both the cysteine and the phenylalanine. Only the CDR3 portion is preserved as DNA: 48 bases, with reading frame beginning at the first base. V lost 5 bases and J lost 1 base, and the count of bases not matched to a germline gene is 2. The CDR1 and CDR2 encoded by the germline V gene are SGHTA and FQGTGA. Joined to the reference TRBV7-3 and TRBJ2-3 proteins, this CDR3 gives the full variable domain: GAGVSQTPSNKVTEKGKYVELRCDPISGHTALYWYRQSLGQGPEFLIYFQGTGAADDSGLPNDRFFAVRPEGSVSTLKIQRTERGDSAVYLCASSTGLAGGTDTQYFGPGTRLTVL.